This TCR beta chain was recovered during a study of regulatory T cells in long-lasting Graves disease. iRepertoire HTBI primers and Arm-PCR of CDR3 regions built TCR beta libraries. In TCRdb, the multiplex PCR reads were re-called with MiXCR into one record per CDR3 protein. This table holds about 370,000 distinct CDR3 sequences, about a sixth found once. Time point defined: newly diagnosed GD, antithyroid drugs for less than 3 months. Making the TCR library involved RNA that had been extracted from PBMCs. Germline loops: CDR1 MNHEY, CDR2 SMNVEV (reference sequence). The ends were cut back, 5 bases at V and 11 bases at J, with 21 bases in the middle. This CDR3 region has 14 residues.

The input for sequencing was peripheral blood mononuclear cells (PBMCs), taken at new diagnosis, from a patient treated with antithyroid drugs. The receptor comes from a female donor with Graves disease. The V and J genes are TRBV27 and TRBJ2-5; TRBD2 might be the D (6 bases). The CDR3 nucleotides are TGTGCCAGCAGTCCCGGAGGGCCCTGGAACACTCAGTACTTC. The encoded protein is CASSPGGPWNTQYF.